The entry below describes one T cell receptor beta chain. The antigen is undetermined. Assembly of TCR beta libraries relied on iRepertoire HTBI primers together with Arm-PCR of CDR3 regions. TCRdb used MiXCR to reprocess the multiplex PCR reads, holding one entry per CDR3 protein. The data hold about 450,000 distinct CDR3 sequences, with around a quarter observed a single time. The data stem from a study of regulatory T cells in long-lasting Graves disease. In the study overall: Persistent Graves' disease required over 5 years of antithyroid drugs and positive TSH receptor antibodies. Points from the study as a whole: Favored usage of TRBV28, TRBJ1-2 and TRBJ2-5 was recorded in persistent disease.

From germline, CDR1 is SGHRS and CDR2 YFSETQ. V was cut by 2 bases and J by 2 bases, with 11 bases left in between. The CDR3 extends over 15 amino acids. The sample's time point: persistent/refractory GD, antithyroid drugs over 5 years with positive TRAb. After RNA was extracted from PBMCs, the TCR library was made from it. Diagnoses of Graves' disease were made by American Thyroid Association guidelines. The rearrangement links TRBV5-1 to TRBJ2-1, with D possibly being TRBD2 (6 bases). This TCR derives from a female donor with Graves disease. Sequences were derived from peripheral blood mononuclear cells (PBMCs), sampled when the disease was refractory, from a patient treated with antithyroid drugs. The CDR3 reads CASSFRDSPYNEQFF. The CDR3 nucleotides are TGCGCCAGCAGCTTCCGGGACTCACCCTACAATGAGCAGTTCTTC.